This entry lists 20 T cell receptor beta chains sequenced from one sample in a study of spatial heterogeneity in lung cancer. Whole-study results and caveats: Tumors with more nonsynonymous mutations had more expanded intratumoral alpha and beta TCRs.

Documented time point: sample taken at primary tumor resection. TCRdb re-analysed the 5' RACE reads in MiXCR, keeping a single row per CDR3 protein. Altogether roughly 10,000 distinct CDR3 sequences are present, about 10% being singletons, with the ten largest covering around 12%. The antigens for these receptors are not known. The specimen comprised lung tumor tissue, sampled at surgery. All receptors derive from a female donor with early-stage non-small cell lung cancer.

This clonotype occurred a few times. One junction end does not reproduce the germline sequence, and a read error may be involved. The V and J genes are TRBV12-3 or TRBV12-4 and TRBJ2-1, with 7 bases lining up with TRBD2. The CDR3 is 15 amino acids. DNA for the CDR3: TGTGCCAGCAGTTTTGGCGGGAGCTCCTACAATGAGCACTTCTTC. Protein: CASSFGGSSYNEHFF.

CDR3 DNA: TGTGCCAGCAGCTTGGGGGCAGGGGTCACCGGGGAGCTGTTTTTT. Protein sequence: CASSLGAGVTGELFF. This sequence joins TRBV5-4 and TRBJ2-2, with D possibly being TRBD1 (6 bases). The CDR3 consists of 15 residues. Germline loops: CDR1 SGHNT, CDR2 YYREEE (reference sequence). V dropped 0 bases and J dropped 4 bases, with 10 bases sitting between them.

This clonotype was seen at least ten times. The chain combines TRBV7-2 with TRBJ1-2, with D perhaps TRBD1 (5 bases). Germline V CDR1 and CDR2: SGHTA, FQGNSA. V gave up 0 bases and J gave up 6 bases, with 14 bases separating them. The CDR3 has 15 residues. The CDR3 DNA reads TGTGCCAGCAGCTTAGCGACAGCCTCATCGGATGGCTACACCTTC. This translates into CASSLATASSDGYTF.

This clonotype is classed as medium-sized. The CDR3 sequence: CASSLAGGDGYTF. CDR3 DNA sequence: TGTGCCAGCAGCTTAGCAGGAGGAGATGGCTACACCTTC. The rearrangement joins TRBV7-9 to TRBJ1-2; no reliable D call. Germline-derived CDR1 and CDR2 are SEHNR and FQNEAQ (reference sequence). Trimming removed 0 bases from V and 6 bases from J, with 8 bases in between. This CDR3 has 13 amino acids.

This clonotype has at least ten counts. The rearrangement joins TRBV10-2 to TRBJ1-3; D uncertain. There are 11 residues in the CDR3. Trimming shortened V by 4 bases and J by 6 bases, and 4 bases separated the two germline ends. Germline CDR1 and CDR2: WSHSY and SAAADI. CDR3 DNA: TGCGCCAGCAGTGCGAAAAACACCATATATTTT. This codes for CASSAKNTIYF.

V usage is TRBV10-3 and J usage is TRBJ2-4, with D perhaps given as TRBD1 or TRBD2 (5 bases each). Per germline, CDR1 ENHRY and CDR2 SYGVKD. V lost 2 bases to trimming and J lost 3 bases, with 11 bases between them. This CDR3 contains 15 residues. The CDR3 region has the DNA TGTGCCATCAGTGAGAGAGAGGGGAGCAAAAACATTCAGTACTTC. Protein sequence: CAISEREGSKNIQYF.

This clonotype is judged medium-sized. The chain recombines TRBV6-5 with TRBJ1-2, with D perhaps matching TRBD1 (5 bases). This CDR3 comprises 14 residues. Per germline, CDR1 MNHEY and CDR2 SVGAGI. V lost 6 bases, J lost 2 bases, and 13 bases lay in between. CDR3 residues: CASRYLRDNYGYTF. The DNA for the CDR3 is TGTGCCAGCAGGTACCTTAGGGACAACTATGGCTACACCTTC.

This clonotype appeared a few times. The chain recombines TRBV28 with TRBJ2-7; TRBD2 matches 12 bases. This CDR3 comprises 14 residues. CDR1 is MDHEN and CDR2 is SYDVKM in the germline V gene. V lost 7 bases and J lost 2; bases outside the gene matches: 3. For the CDR3, the DNA is TGTGCCAGCACCACTAGCGGGAGGCCCTACGAGCAGTACTTC. This encodes CASTTSGRPYEQYF.

This clonotype was counted ten times or more. A much larger clone differs from this one at a single base, so this may be a read error. The chain employs TRBV11-2 and TRBJ1-2; TRBD1 is a possible D gene (6 bases). V was clipped by 5 bases and J by 2 bases, with 18 bases between them. The CDR3 is made up of 16 amino acids. Germline values: CDR1 SGHAT, CDR2 FQNNGV. The CDR3 DNA is TGTGCCAGCAGCCCCGGACAGTTTTTCTTAAACTATGGCTACACCTTC. Its protein product is CASSPGQFFLNYGYTF. Using reference TRBV11-2 and TRBJ1-2 for the parts outside the CDR3, the full variable domain is EAGVAQSPRYKIIEKRQSVAFWCNPISGHATLYWYQQILGQGPKLLIQFQNNGVVDDSQLPKDRFSAERLKGVDSTLKIQPAKLEDSAVYLCASSPGQFFLNYGYTFGSGTRLTVV.

This clonotype is labeled as medium-sized. V gene TRBV7-9 combines with J gene TRBJ2-7; 7 bases are a match to TRBD1. This CDR3 region has 16 residues. Trimming cost V 5 bases and J 2 bases; bases outside gene matches: 12. Germline lookup yields CDR1 SEHNR and CDR2 FQNEAQ (reference sequence). CDR3 sequence (DNA): TGTGCCAGCAGCACCTATGGGGGACAGAAGACCTACGAGCAGTACTTC. Translation: CASSTYGGQKTYEQYF.

This clonotype occurred many times. The CDR3 here is CASTLGGRQETQYF. Written as DNA, the CDR3 is TGTGCCAGCACCCTTGGGGGGAGGCAGGAGACCCAGTACTTC. The chain joins TRBV5-4 to TRBJ2-5; D possibly corresponds to TRBD2 (6 bases). Trimming shortened V by 6 bases and J by 5 bases, and 17 bases separated the two germline ends. Germline values: CDR1 SGHNT, CDR2 YYREEE (reference sequence). The CDR3 contains 14 residues.

The table lists this clonotype with a few counts. This chain joins TRBV19 and TRBJ2-2; 12 bases map to TRBD2. The CDR3 consists of 18 residues. The germline CDR1 and CDR2 sequences are LNHDA and SQIVND (reference sequence). J gave up 6 bases and V 5 bases, and 13 bases lay outside the gene matches. The CDR3 sequence: CASSLHRLAGVVAGELFF. DNA for the CDR3: TGTGCCAGTAGTCTCCACAGACTAGCGGGAGTTGTGGCCGGGGAGCTGTTTTTT.

This clonotype was detected ten times or more. V gene TRBV19 combines with J gene TRBJ2-3; 7 bases are a match to TRBD2. The CDR3 is made up of 15 amino acids. In germline, CDR1 is LNHDA, CDR2 SQIVND (reference sequence). The trim removed 7 bases at V and 2 bases at J, leaving 9 bases unmatched. The CDR3 bases are TGTGCCAGTACCCTGGGAGGGGTGACCACAGATACGCAGTATTTT. Translation gives CASTLGGVTTDTQYF.

This clonotype rates as medium-sized (0.01 to 0.1%). This chain joins TRBV20-1 and TRBJ1-2; a possible D gene is TRBD1 (6 bases). The germline V gene encodes CDR1 DFQATT and CDR2 SNEGSKA (reference sequence). Trimming shortened V by 2 bases and J by 5 bases, and 9 bases separated the two germline ends. This CDR3 contains 12 residues. CDR3 protein: CSARRQGYGYTF. DNA of the CDR3: TGCAGTGCTAGACGGCAGGGGTATGGCTACACCTTC.

This clonotype was detected many times. The chain has TRBV19 and TRBJ1-5; 12 nucleotides line up with TRBD1. CDR1 is LNHDA and CDR2 is SQIVND in the germline V gene (reference sequence). The CDR3 consists of 20 residues. The trim removed 3 bases at V and 2 bases at J, leaving 14 bases unmatched. The CDR3 here is CASSIWGSGTGGAGNQPQHF. The CDR3 DNA reads TGTGCCAGTAGTATTTGGGGCTCCGGGACAGGGGGCGCGGGCAATCAGCCCCAGCATTTT.

This clonotype was observed a handful of times. V gene TRBV6-2 or TRBV6-3 combines with J gene TRBJ1-5; a possible D gene is TRBD1 (5 bases). Germline V gene lookup returns CDR1 MNHEY and CDR2 SVGEGT. The CDR3 spans 14 residues. V lost 2 bases and J 7 bases, leaving 12 bases between the germline ends. CDR3 residues: CASSYGGVGQPQHF. CDR3 DNA sequence: TGTGCCAGCAGTTACGGGGGGGTAGGCCAGCCCCAGCATTTT.

The chain joins TRBV30 to TRBJ2-5; D uncertain. The V and J ends lost 3 bases and 4 bases respectively, with 9 bases between them. Germline V CDR1 and CDR2: GTSNPN, SVGIG (reference sequence). This CDR3 contains 12 residues. As DNA, the CDR3 is TGTGCCTGGAGCGGTGAAAGAGAGACCCAGTACTTC. Its protein is CAWSGERETQYF.

This clonotype was found many times. The chain links TRBV5-4 to TRBJ2-7; 8 bases are shared with TRBD1. Germline values: CDR1 SGHNT, CDR2 YYREEE (reference sequence). Trimming cost V 0 bases and J 3 bases; bases outside gene matches: 5. CDR3 size: 15 residues. The CDR3 here is CASSLGDRYNYEQYF. The CDR3 bases are TGTGCCAGCAGCTTGGGGGACAGGTATAACTACGAGCAGTACTTC.

This clonotype was picked up many times. The CDR3 is CAWSEPGQGLDTQYF. The CDR3 DNA follows: TGTGCCTGGAGTGAACCGGGACAGGGTCTAGATACGCAGTATTTT. V gene TRBV30 combines with J gene TRBJ2-3; 9 bases line up with TRBD1. Germline-derived CDR1 and CDR2 are GTSNPN and SVGIG (reference sequence). The CDR3 is 15 amino acids. With 1 base clipped from V and 5 bases from J, the junction kept 7 bases outside the gene matches.

The chain combines TRBV20-1 with TRBJ2-1; D is unclear. Germline V gives CDR1 DFQATT, CDR2 SNEGSKA (reference sequence). The CDR3 has 11 amino acids. The V gene lost 3 bases and the J gene lost 6 bases, with 6 bases spanning the gap. CDR3 nucleotides: TGCAGTGCTAGTATTATCAATGAGCAGTTCTTC. This gives the protein CSASIINEQFF.